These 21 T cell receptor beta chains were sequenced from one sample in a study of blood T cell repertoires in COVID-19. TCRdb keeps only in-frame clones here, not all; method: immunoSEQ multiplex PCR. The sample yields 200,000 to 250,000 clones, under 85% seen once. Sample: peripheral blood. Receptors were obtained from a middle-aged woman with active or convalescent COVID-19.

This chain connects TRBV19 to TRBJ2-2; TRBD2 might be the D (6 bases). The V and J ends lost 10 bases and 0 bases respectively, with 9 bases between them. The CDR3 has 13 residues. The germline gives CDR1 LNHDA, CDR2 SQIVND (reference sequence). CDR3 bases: TGTGCCATTGGGGGGACGAACACCGGGGAGCTGTTTTTT. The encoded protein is CAIGGTNTGELFF.

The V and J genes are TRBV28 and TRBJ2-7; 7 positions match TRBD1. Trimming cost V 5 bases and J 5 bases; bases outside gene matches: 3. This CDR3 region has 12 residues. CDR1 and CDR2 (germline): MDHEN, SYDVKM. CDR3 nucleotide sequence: TGTGCCAGCAGTGACAGGGTTAACGAGCAGTACGTC. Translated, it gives CASSDRVNEQYV.

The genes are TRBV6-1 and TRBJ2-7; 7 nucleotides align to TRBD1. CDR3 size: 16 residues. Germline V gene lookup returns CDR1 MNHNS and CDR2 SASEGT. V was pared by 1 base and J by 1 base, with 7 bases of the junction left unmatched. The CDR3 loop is CASSEVLDRSSYEQYV. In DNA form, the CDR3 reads TGTGCCAGCAGTGAAGTCCTGGACAGGTCATCCTACGAGCAGTACGTC.

The CDR3 spells CASSGTSGTDTQYF. The CDR3 DNA sequence: TGTGCCAGCAGCGGGACTAGCGGTACAGATACGCAGTATTTT. V usage is TRBV7-9 and J usage is TRBJ2-3; 11 bases fit TRBD2. The CDR3 sequence is 14 residues long. Losses at the gene ends were 5 bases for V and 3 bases for J; bases not matched to a gene: 1. CDR1 and CDR2 from the germline V gene are SEHNR and FQNEAQ (reference sequence).

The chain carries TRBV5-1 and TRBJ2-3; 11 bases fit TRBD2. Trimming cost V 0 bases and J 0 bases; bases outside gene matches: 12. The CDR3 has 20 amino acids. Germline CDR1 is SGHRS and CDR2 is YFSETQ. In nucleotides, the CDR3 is TGCGCCAGCAGCTTGGCCAGAACTAGCGGGGGCCCAGGGAGCACAGATACGCAGTATTTT. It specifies CASSLARTSGGPGSTDTQYF.

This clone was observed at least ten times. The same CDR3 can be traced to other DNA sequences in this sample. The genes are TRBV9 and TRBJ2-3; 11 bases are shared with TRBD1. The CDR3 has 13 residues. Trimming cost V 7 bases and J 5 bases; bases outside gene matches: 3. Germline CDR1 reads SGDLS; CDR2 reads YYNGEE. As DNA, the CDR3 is TGTGCCAGCGGGGACAGGGGGGTAGATACGCAGTATTTT. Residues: CASGDRGVDTQYF.

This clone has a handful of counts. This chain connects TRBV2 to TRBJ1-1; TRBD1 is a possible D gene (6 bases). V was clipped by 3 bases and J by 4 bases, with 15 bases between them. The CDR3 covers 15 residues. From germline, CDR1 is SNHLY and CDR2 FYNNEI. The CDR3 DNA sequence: TGTGCCAGCAGTGAGGCAGGGGCCTTGGGCACTGAAGCTTTCTTT. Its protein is CASSEAGALGTEAFF.

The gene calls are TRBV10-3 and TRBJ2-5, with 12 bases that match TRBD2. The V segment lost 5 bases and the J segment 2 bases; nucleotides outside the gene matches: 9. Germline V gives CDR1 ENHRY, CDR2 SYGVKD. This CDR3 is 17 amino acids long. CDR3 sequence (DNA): TGTGCCATCAGTCGACTAGCGGGGGTTAGAGGGCAAGAGACCCAGTACTTC. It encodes CAISRLAGVRGQETQYF.

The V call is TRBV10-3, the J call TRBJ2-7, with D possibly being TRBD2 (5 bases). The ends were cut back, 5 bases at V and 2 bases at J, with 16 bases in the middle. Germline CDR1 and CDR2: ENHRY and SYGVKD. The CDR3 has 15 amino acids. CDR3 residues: CAISRVRGTAYEQYF. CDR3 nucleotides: TGTGCCATCAGTCGAGTCCGGGGTACCGCCTACGAGCAGTACTTC.

The CDR3 reads CASSLAPGGQPQHF. CDR3 nucleotides: TGTGCCAGCAGCTTGGCCCCAGGGGGCCAGCCCCAGCATTTT. The gene calls are TRBV5-6 and TRBJ1-5; 8 bases line up with TRBD1. Germline V gene sequence: CDR1 SGHDT, CDR2 YYEEEE. CDR3 length: 14 amino acids. V lost 0 bases to trimming and J lost 7 bases; unmatched junction nucleotides: 3.

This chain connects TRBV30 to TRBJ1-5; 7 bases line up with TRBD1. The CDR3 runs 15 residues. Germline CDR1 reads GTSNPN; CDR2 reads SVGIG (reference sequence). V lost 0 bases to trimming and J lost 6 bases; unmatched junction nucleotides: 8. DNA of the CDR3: TGTGCCTGGAGTGTACAACAGGGGAGGACTCAGCCCCAGCATTTT. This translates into CAWSVQQGRTQPQHF.

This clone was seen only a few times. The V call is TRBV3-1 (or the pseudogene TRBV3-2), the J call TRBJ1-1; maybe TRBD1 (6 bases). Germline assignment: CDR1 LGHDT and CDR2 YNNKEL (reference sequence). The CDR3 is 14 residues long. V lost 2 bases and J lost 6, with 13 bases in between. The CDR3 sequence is CASSQIQGLAEAFF. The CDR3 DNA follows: TGTGCCAGCAGCCAAATACAGGGTTTGGCTGAAGCTTTCTTT.

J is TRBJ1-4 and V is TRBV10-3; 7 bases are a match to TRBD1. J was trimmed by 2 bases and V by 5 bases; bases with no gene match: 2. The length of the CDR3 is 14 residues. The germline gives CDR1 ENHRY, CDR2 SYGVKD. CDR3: CAISTGATNEKLFF. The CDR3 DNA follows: TGTGCCATCAGTACAGGGGCTACTAATGAAAAACTGTTTTTT.

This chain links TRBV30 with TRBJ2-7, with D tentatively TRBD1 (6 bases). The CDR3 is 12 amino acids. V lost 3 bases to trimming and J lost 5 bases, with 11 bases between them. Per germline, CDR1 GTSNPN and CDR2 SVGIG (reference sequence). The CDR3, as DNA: TGTGCCTGGAGCGTGCAGGGGAACGAGCAGTACTTC. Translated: CAWSVQGNEQYF.

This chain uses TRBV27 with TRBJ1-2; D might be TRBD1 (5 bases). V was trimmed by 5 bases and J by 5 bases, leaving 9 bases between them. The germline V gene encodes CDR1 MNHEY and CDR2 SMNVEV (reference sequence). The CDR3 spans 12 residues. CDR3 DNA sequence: TGTGCCAGCAGTGCGGGACTATATGGCTACACCTTC. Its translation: CASSAGLYGYTF.

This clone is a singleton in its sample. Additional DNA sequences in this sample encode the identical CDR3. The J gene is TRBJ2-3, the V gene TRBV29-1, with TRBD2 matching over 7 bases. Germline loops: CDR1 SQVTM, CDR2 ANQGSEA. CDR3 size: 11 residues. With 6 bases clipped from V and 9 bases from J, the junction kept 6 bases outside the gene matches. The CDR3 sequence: CSVRGWGTQYF. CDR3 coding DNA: TGCAGCGTGCGGGGGTGGGGGACGCAGTATTTT.

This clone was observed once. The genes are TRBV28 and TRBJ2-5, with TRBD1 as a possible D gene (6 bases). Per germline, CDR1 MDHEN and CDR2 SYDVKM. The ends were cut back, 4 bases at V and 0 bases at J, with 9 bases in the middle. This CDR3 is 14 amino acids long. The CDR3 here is CASSSQGHQETQYF. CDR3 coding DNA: TGTGCCAGCAGTTCACAGGGCCACCAAGAGACCCAGTACTTC.

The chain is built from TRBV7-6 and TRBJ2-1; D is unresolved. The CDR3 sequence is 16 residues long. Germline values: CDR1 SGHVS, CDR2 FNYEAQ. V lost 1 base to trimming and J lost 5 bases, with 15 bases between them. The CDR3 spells CASSLDSGLRHNEQFF. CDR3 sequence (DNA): TGTGCCAGCAGCTTAGATTCGGGTCTCAGACACAATGAGCAGTTCTTC.

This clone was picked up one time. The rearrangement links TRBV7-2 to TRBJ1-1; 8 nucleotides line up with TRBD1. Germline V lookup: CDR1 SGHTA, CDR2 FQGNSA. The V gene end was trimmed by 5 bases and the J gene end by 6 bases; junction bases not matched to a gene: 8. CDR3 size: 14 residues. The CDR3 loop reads CASSTRGQAAEAFF. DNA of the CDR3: TGTGCCAGCAGCACCAGGGGGCAAGCAGCTGAAGCTTTCTTT.

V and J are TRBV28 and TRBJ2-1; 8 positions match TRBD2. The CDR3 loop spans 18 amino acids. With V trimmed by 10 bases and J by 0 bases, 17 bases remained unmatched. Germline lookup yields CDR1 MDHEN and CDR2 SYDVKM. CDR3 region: CATAGASGGSSSYNEQFF. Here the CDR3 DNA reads TGTGCCACCGCCGGCGCGAGCGGGGGCTCGAGCTCCTACAATGAGCAGTTCTTC.

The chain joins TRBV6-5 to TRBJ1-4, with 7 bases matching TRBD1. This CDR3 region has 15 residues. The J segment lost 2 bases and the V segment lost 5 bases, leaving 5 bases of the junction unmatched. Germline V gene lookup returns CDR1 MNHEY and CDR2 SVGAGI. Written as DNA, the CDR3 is TGTGCCAGCAGTAGGGAGACAGGGACTAATGAAAAACTGTTTTTT. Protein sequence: CASSRETGTNEKLFF.